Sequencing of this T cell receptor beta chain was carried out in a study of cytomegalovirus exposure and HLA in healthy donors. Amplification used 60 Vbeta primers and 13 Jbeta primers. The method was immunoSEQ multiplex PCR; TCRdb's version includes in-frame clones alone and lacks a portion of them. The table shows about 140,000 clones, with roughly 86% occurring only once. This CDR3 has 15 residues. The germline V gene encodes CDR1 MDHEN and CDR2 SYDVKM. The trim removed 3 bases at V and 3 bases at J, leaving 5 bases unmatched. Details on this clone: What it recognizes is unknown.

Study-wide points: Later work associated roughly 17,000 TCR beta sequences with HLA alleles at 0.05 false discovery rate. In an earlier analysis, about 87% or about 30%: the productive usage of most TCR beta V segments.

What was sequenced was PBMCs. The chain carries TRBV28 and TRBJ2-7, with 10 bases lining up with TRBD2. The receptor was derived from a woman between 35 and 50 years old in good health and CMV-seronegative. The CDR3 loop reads CASSFETSGYYEQYF. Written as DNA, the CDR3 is TGTGCCAGCAGTTTCGAGACTAGCGGGTACTACGAGCAGTACTTC.